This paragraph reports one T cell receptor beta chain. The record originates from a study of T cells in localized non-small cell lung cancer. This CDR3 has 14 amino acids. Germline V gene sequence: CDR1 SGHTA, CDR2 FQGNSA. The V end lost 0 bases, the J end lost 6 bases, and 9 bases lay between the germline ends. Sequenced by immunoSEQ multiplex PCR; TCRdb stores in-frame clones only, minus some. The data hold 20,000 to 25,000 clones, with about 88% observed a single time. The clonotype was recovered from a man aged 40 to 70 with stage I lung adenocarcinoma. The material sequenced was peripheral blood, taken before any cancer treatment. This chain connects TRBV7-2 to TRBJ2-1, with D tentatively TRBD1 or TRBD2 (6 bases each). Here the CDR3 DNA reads TGTGCCAGCAGCTTAGCGGGGGGCTTCAATGAGCAGTTCTTC. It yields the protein CASSLAGGFNEQFF.